This paragraph covers one T cell receptor (beta chain) sequence. What it binds is not known. This entry comes from a study of T cell responses to AZD1222 COVID-19 vaccine. Study results and limitations: Nearly half of the spike-specific TCRs reportedly recognize variant regions that carry no mutations. Spike-specific TCR breadth rose after two AZD1222 doses, and depth rose as well. Repertoire sampling was restricted to post-peak T cell response timepoints.

V was trimmed by 4 bases and J by 0 bases, leaving 3 bases between them. CDR1 WNHNN and CDR2 SYGVQD come from the germline V gene (reference sequence). CDR3 length: 13 residues. The protocol was immunoSEQ multiplex PCR, while the TCRdb copy is restricted to in-frame clones and leaves out a portion. Of 150,000 or so clones in the sample, approximately 89% were seen once. This clonotype was obtained from an adult in good health. The chain is built from TRBV10-1 and TRBJ2-2; unclear D gene. Material: peripheral blood, obtained on day 0 of AZD1222 vaccination. The CDR3 coding sequence is TGCGCCAGCAGTGTTACGAACACCGGGGAGCTGTTTTTT. Translation: CASSVTNTGELFF.